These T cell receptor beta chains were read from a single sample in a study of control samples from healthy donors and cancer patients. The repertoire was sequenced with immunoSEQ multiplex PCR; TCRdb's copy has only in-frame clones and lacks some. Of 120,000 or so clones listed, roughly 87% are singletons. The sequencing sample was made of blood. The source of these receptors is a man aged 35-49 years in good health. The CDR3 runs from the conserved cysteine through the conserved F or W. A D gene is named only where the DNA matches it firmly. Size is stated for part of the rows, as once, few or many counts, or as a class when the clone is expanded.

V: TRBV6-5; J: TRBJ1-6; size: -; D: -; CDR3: CASCYGGSYNSPLHF; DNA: TGTGCCAGCTGTTACGGGGGGTCCTATAATTCACCCCTCCACTTT
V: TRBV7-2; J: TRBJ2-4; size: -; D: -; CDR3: CASSLEGGLAKNIQYF; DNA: TGTGCCAGCAGCTTAGAGGGGGGACTAGCCAAAAACATTCAGTACTTC
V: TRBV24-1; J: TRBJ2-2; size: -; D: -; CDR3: CATSDFQGTTGELFF; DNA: TGTGCCACCAGTGATTTCCAGGGGACCACCGGGGAGCTGTTTTTT
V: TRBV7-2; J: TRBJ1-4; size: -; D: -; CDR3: CASSLEFGATEKLFF; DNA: TGTGCCAGCAGCTTAGAATTTGGCGCTACCGAAAAACTGTTTTTT
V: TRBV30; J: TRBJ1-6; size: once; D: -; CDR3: CAWSRGGWGSNSPLHF; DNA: TGTGCCTGGAGTCGGGGGGGCTGGGGTTCTAATTCACCCCTCCACTTT
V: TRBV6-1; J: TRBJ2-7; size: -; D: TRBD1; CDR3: CASSETRTGGSYEQYF; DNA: TGTGCCAGCAGTGAAACTCGGACAGGGGGCTCCTACGAGCAGTACTTC
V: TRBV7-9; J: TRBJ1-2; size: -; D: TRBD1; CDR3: CASSSNAGGRGYTF; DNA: TGTGCCAGCAGCTCAAACGCAGGGGGCCGGGGCTACACCTTC
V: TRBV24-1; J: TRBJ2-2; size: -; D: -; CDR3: CATSDFESGELFF; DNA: TGTGCCACCAGTGATTTTGAGTCCGGGGAGCTGTTTTTT
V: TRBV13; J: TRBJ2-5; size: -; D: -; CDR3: CASSPRAGAETQYF; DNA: TGTGCCAGCAGCCCCCGGGCCGGAGCAGAGACCCAGTACTTC
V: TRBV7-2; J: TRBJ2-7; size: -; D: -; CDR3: CASSLVAGQSYEQYF; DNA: TGTGCCAGCAGCTTAGTGGCTGGACAGTCCTACGAGCAGTACTTC
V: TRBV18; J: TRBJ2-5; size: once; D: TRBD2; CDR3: CASTWTSSEETQYF; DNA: TGTGCCAGCACCTGGACTAGTTCCGAAGAGACCCAGTACTTC
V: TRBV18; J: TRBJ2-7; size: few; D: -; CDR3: CASSPPVSYEQYF; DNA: TGTGCCAGCTCACCACCGGTCTCCTACGAGCAGTACTTC
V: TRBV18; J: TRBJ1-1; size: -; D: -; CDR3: CASSPLENTEAFF; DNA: TGTGCCAGCTCACCACTCGAGAACACTGAAGCTTTCTTT
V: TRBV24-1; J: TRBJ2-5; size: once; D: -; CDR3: CATSDFDTRETQYF; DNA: TGTGCCACCAGTGATTTCGACACCCGGGAGACCCAGTACTTC
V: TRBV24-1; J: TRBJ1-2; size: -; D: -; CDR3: CATSDTDLIYGYTF; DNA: TGTGCCACCAGTGATACCGATCTTATCTATGGCTACACCTTC
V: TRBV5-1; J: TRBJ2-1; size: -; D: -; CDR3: CASSLVRGRGSYNEQFF; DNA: TGCGCCAGCAGCTTGGTGAGGGGTAGAGGCTCCTACAATGAGCAGTTCTTC
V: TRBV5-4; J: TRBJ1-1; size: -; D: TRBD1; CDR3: CASSPGDRVNTEAFF; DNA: TGTGCCAGCAGCCCGGGGGACAGGGTGAACACTGAAGCTTTCTTT
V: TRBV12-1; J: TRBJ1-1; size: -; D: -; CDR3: CASSPEGDRLGTEAFF; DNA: TGTGCCAGCAGCCCTGAGGGAGACAGGCTAGGCACTGAAGCTTTCTTT